The next 29 T cell receptor beta chains were all read from a single sample in a study of cytotoxic CD8 clonotypes in ibrutinib-treated CLL. Assay used: immunoSEQ multiplex PCR; TCRdb lists only in-frame clones, some missing. The sample shows 35,000 to 50,000 clones, roughly three quarters of them seen only once. The starting material was PBMCs, obtained after 12 months of ibrutinib treatment. These receptors all come from a human donor with chronic lymphocytic leukemia.

The chain combines TRBV28 with TRBJ2-1; the D gene could be TRBD1 or TRBD2 (5 bases each). Trimming pared 5 bases from V and 0 bases from J, leaving 14 bases between. Germline loops: CDR1 MDHEN, CDR2 SYDVKM. The CDR3 loop spans 16 amino acids. DNA of the CDR3: TGTGCCAGCAGTCCCCGGGACGCTAGCTCCTACAATGAGCAGTTCTTC. As protein: CASSPRDASSYNEQFF.

This clone has only one observation. The rearrangement links TRBV9 to TRBJ2-1; 12 positions agree with TRBD2. Germline V gene lookup returns CDR1 SGDLS and CDR2 YYNGEE. V dropped 4 bases and J dropped 4; count of bases not matched to a gene: 9. CDR3 length: 17 amino acids. CDR3 DNA sequence: TGTGCCAGCAGCTCCAAGTCTAGCGGGAGGGATTACAATGAGCAGTTCTTC. Encoded protein: CASSSKSSGRDYNEQFF.

This clone was counted between two and nine times. The chain employs TRBV5-4 and TRBJ2-3, with D uncertain. The CDR3 loop spans 15 amino acids. Germline CDR1 and CDR2: SGHNT and YYREEE (reference sequence). V was pared by 1 base and J by 0 bases, with 9 bases between. The CDR3 nucleotides read TGTGCCAGCAGCTTGAGTCCAGCTAGCACAGATACGCAGTATTTT. Protein: CASSLSPASTDTQYF.

This rearrangement joins TRBV10-3 to TRBJ2-5; TRBD1 might be the D (6 bases). The V gene's germline CDR1 is ENHRY and CDR2 SYGVKD. With 6 bases removed from V and 2 bases from J, the gap between germline ends came to 7 bases. This CDR3 is 12 amino acids long. The CDR3 DNA follows: TGTGCCATCAGGGGACAACAAGAGACCCAGTACTTC. This gives the protein CAIRGQQETQYF.

The chain links TRBV2 to TRBJ1-1; D perhaps matches TRBD1 (6 bases). This CDR3 is built from 14 residues. Germline V gene sequence: CDR1 SNHLY, CDR2 FYNNEI. Between the trimmed V and J ends, which lost 2 bases and 4 bases, there was a span of 11 bases. CDR3 sequence reads: CASSETGLGTEAFF. The CDR3 DNA reads as TGTGCCAGCAGTGAAACAGGGTTGGGCACTGAAGCTTTCTTT.

Judged by abundance, this clone is medium-sized. CDR3 protein: CACQSGNTIYF. The CDR3 DNA reads as TGTGCCTGTCAATCTGGAAACACCATATATTTT. V and J are TRBV30 and TRBJ1-3, with D uncertain. Trimming removed 6 bases at V and 1 base at J, with 4 bases between. The length of the CDR3 is 11 residues. Germline CDR1 is GTSNPN and CDR2 is SVGIG (reference sequence).

This clone was found once. CDR3 coding DNA: TGCAGCGTTAGTTACGGCTATGGCTACACCTTC. It is translated as CSVSYGYGYTF. The rearrangement links TRBV29-1 to TRBJ1-2, with D hard to call. The CDR3 loop spans 11 amino acids. Germline CDR1 and CDR2: SQVTM and ANQGSEA. The V end was cut by 5 bases, the J end by 4 bases, with 8 bases between.

This chain joins TRBV9 and TRBJ2-3, with 7 bases lining up with TRBD2. The CDR3 has 16 residues. J lost 4 bases, V lost 0 bases, and 8 bases had no gene match. Looked up from germline, CDR1 is SGDLS and CDR2 is YYNGEE. This CDR3 is CASSVGWRETADTQYF. The CDR3 bases are TGTGCCAGCAGCGTAGGCTGGCGGGAGACCGCAGATACGCAGTATTTT.

By share, this clone ranks as medium-sized (0.01 to 0.1%). V and J are TRBV15 and TRBJ2-2; TRBD2 matches at 14 bases. The V segment lost 5 bases and the J segment 4 bases; nucleotides outside the gene matches: 3. Per the germline V gene, CDR1 is LNHNV and CDR2 is YYDKDF (reference sequence). The CDR3 has 16 amino acids. CDR3 loop: CATSGGTSGGTGELFF. The CDR3 region has the DNA TGTGCCACCAGCGGCGGGACTAGCGGGGGCACCGGGGAGCTGTTTTTT.

In its sample, this clone was seen once. The chain has TRBV12-5 and TRBJ2-7; D call uncertain. CDR1 and CDR2 (germline): LGHNT, FRNRAP. Trimming cost V 8 bases and J 3 bases, with 8 bases left between them. The CDR3 sequence is 11 residues long. CDR3 loop: CASSNLYEQYF. The CDR3 DNA reads TGTGCTAGTTCGAATCTCTACGAGCAGTACTTC.

The chain combines TRBV18 with TRBJ2-1; possibly TRBD1 for D (6 bases). This CDR3 comprises 13 residues. Trimming stripped 3 bases from V and 7 bases from J, with 10 bases between. Germline values: CDR1 KGHSH, CDR2 LQKENI. The CDR3 spells CASSPRRGNEQFF. CDR3 nucleotide sequence: TGTGCCAGCTCACCGCGTAGGGGGAATGAGCAGTTCTTC. Full variable domain (outside the CDR3, taken from reference TRBV18 and TRBJ2-1): NAGVMQNPRHLVRRRGQEARLRCSPMKGHSHVYWYRQLPEEGLKFMVYLQKENIIDESGMPKERFSAEFPKEGPSILRIQQVVRGDSAAYFCASSPRRGNEQFFGPGTRLTVL.

Only one count was recorded for this clone. V and J are TRBV7-2 and TRBJ2-7; 9 nucleotides align to TRBD2. This CDR3 contains 15 residues. With V trimmed by 1 base and J by 6 bases, 7 bases remained unmatched. From germline, CDR1 is SGHTA and CDR2 FQGNSA. In nucleotides, the CDR3 is TGTGCCAGCAGCTTAGGCGGGAGGGGACTCTCCGAGCAGTACTTC. Its translation: CASSLGGRGLSEQYF.

This sequence joins TRBV5-1 and TRBJ2-7, with a weak D call TRBD2 (6 bases). The CDR3 extends over 14 amino acids. The germline CDR1 and CDR2 sequences are SGHRS and YFSETQ. Between the trimmed V and J ends, which lost 0 bases and 4 bases, there was a span of 11 bases. The CDR3 nucleotides are TGCGCCAGCAGCTTGGCCGGGAGCCCGTACGAGCAGTACTTC. Amino acid sequence: CASSLAGSPYEQYF.

In its sample, this clone was seen a few times. The chain has TRBV19 and TRBJ1-2; D ambiguous. Germline loops: CDR1 LNHDA, CDR2 SQIVND (reference sequence). The CDR3 length is 14 residues. The V gene lost 6 bases and the J gene lost 0 bases, with 11 bases spanning the gap. CDR3 nucleotides: TGTGCCAGTAGCATACAGTTAGCTAACTATGGCTACACCTTC. The encoded protein is CASSIQLANYGYTF.

The CDR3 loop reads CASSLGSFGGLYGYTF. The CDR3 bases are TGTGCCAGCAGCTTAGGTAGTTTTGGGGGGCTGTATGGCTACACCTTC. This chain joins TRBV11-2 and TRBJ1-2; tentatively, D is TRBD1 (6 bases). Trimming took 1 base from V and 5 from J, leaving 17 bases between them. Germline V lookup: CDR1 SGHAT, CDR2 FQNNGV. This CDR3 contains 16 residues.

The sample holds a few counts of this clone. The gene calls are TRBV13 and TRBJ1-2; D might be TRBD1 (6 bases). Deletions cut 5 bases from V and 8 bases from J, with 12 bases between. CDR1 and CDR2 from the germline V gene are PRHDT and FYEKMQ (reference sequence). This CDR3 is 12 amino acids long. CDR3 DNA: TGTGCCAGCAGCGGGACCCAGGGGGGCTACACCTTC. Translating gives CASSGTQGGYTF.

This clone was seen just once. This chain connects TRBV7-8 to TRBJ1-1; D is unresolved. Trimming shortened V by 7 bases and J by 3 bases, and 12 bases separated the two germline ends. Germline V lookup: CDR1 SGHVS, CDR2 FQNEAQ. CDR3 length: 13 amino acids. Written as DNA, the CDR3 is TGTGCCAGCACCCTACCACAGTACACTGAAGCTTTCTTT. Its protein is CASTLPQYTEAFF.

V gene TRBV7-2 combines with J gene TRBJ2-2; D is unresolved. Looked up from germline, CDR1 is SGHTA and CDR2 is FQGNSA. Deletions cut 1 base from V and 5 bases from J, with 5 bases between. The CDR3 runs 13 residues. The CDR3 DNA is TGTGCCAGCAGCTTAGTACAGACCGGGGAGCTGTTTTTT. Residues: CASSLVQTGELFF.

The genes are TRBV11-3 and TRBJ2-5, with 13 bases that match TRBD2. CDR3 size: 18 residues. Germline-derived CDR1 and CDR2 are SGHNT and YENEEA. V lost 1 base to trimming and J lost 2 bases; unmatched junction nucleotides: 7. CDR3 residues: CASSLGLPGLAGQETQYF. The CDR3 coding sequence is TGTGCCAGCAGCTTAGGGTTACCGGGACTAGCGGGGCAAGAGACCCAGTACTTC.

V is TRBV19 and J is TRBJ2-1; D uncertain. Trimming removed 3 bases at V and 0 bases at J, with 12 bases between. This CDR3 spans 16 amino acids. The germline gives CDR1 LNHDA, CDR2 SQIVND (reference sequence). The CDR3 region has the DNA TGTGCCAGTAGTATTCTCCTGCAGAGCTCCTACAATGAGCAGTTCTTC. Translating gives CASSILLQSSYNEQFF.

V is TRBV4-3 and J is TRBJ2-2; TRBD1 is a possible D gene (5 bases). The CDR3 length is 15 residues. Trimming left V 2 bases short and J 5 bases short, with 12 bases between. The V gene's germline CDR1 is LGHNA and CDR2 YSLEER. CDR3 nucleotides: TGCGCCAGCAGCCAAAGCAGGGTGTCGACCGGGGAGCTGTTTTTT. It specifies CASSQSRVSTGELFF.

The chain has TRBV7-6 and TRBJ2-3, with 8 bases lining up with TRBD2. Per germline, CDR1 SGHVS and CDR2 FNYEAQ. Unmatched junction bases numbered 10, after V lost 4 bases and J lost 1 base. The CDR3 has 17 residues. CDR3 residues: CASSSGGIIHGTDTQYF. CDR3 bases: TGTGCCAGCAGCTCGGGAGGGATTATTCATGGCACAGATACGCAGTATTTT. Based on the CDR3 plus reference TRBV7-6 and TRBJ2-3, the full variable domain is GAGVSQSPRYKVTKRGQDVALRCDPISGHVSLYWYRQALGQGPEFLTYFNYEAQQDKSGLPNDRFSAERPEGSISTLTIQRTEQRDSAMYRCASSSGGIIHGTDTQYFGPGTRLTVL.

This chain connects TRBV7-9 to TRBJ2-1; 11 bases match TRBD2. CDR3 size: 18 residues. Germline assignment: CDR1 SEHNR and CDR2 FQNEAQ (reference sequence). V lost 4 bases and J lost 4; bases outside the gene matches: 12. The CDR3 DNA sequence: TGTGCCAGCAGCTCAACGGAGACTAGCGGGATGACTTACAATGAGCAGTTCTTC. Its protein is CASSSTETSGMTYNEQFF.

The chain joins TRBV9 to TRBJ2-2; 7 bases align to TRBD1. Germline assignment: CDR1 SGDLS and CDR2 YYNGEE. The CDR3 has 18 residues. The ends lost 0 bases at V and 5 bases at J; junction bases unmatched: 13. The CDR3 sequence is CASSVDGLAGGRTGELFF. DNA for the CDR3: TGTGCCAGCAGCGTAGACGGTTTGGCAGGGGGAAGGACCGGGGAGCTGTTTTTT. The full variable domain, completed using reference TRBV9 and TRBJ2-2, is DSGVTQTPKHLITATGQRVTLRCSPRSGDLSVYWYQQSLDQGLQFLIQYYNGEERAKGNILERFSAQQFPDLHSELNLSSLELGDSALYFCASSVDGLAGGRTGELFFGEGSRLTVL.

The chain carries TRBV28 and TRBJ1-3; tentatively, D is TRBD1 (5 bases). Per the germline V gene, CDR1 is MDHEN and CDR2 is SYDVKM. The CDR3 covers 14 residues. V was pared by 3 bases and J by 4 bases, with 10 bases between. The CDR3 loop reads CASSFGGSGNTIYF. The CDR3 region has the DNA TGTGCCAGCAGTTTCGGGGGTTCGGGAAACACCATATATTTT.

This clone has more than one count but fewer than ten. The rearrangement uses TRBV5-1 and TRBJ2-1, with 14 bases fitting TRBD2. Per the germline V gene, CDR1 is SGHRS and CDR2 is YFSETQ. The ends lost 4 bases at V and 8 bases at J; junction bases unmatched: 8. There are 16 residues in the CDR3. The CDR3 loop reads CASSKGLAGVVDEQFF. The CDR3 DNA sequence: TGCGCCAGCAGCAAGGGACTAGCGGGAGTGGTGGATGAGCAGTTCTTC.

The genes are TRBV6-4 and TRBJ2-1; possibly TRBD1 or TRBD2 for D (5 bases each). This CDR3 is built from 14 residues. CDR1 and CDR2 (germline): MRHNA, SNTAGT. Trimming removed 8 bases from V and 5 bases from J, with 16 bases in between. The CDR3 bases are TGTGCCAGCTCCCGGGACGGGTCTCACAATGAGCAGTTCTTC. This sequence encodes CASSRDGSHNEQFF.

In this sample, this clone turned up once. The chain carries TRBV7-2 and TRBJ2-3; D might be TRBD1 (5 bases). V was trimmed by 5 bases and J by 6 bases, leaving 12 bases between them. CDR3 length equals 13 residues. Germline CDR1 SGHTA, CDR2 FQGNSA. This chain's CDR3 is CASSRGAVDTQYF. The DNA for the CDR3 is TGTGCCAGCAGCCGTGGGGCAGTTGATACGCAGTATTTT.

This chain connects TRBV9 to TRBJ2-1, with 7 bases identical to TRBD2. J was trimmed by 2 bases and V by 6 bases; bases with no gene match: 11. The CDR3 runs 16 residues. The germline V gene encodes CDR1 SGDLS and CDR2 YYNGEE. CDR3 region: CASTWGGEGPYNEQFF. CDR3 nucleotides: TGTGCCAGCACCTGGGGGGGTGAAGGCCCCTACAATGAGCAGTTCTTC.